Listed below are T cell receptor beta chains from one sample, sequenced in a study of identical twins. TCRdb analysed the 5' RACE reads with MiXCR anew, one entry per CDR3 protein. The sample shows fewer than 650,000 distinct CDR3 sequences, just under 10% of them seen only once. This same sample was also part of a study on yellow fever vaccine responses in identical twins.

Sequencing input: PBMCs. Every receptor here comes from a woman under 30 in good health. Each CDR3 is given with its conserved first and last residue. D genes are given only for firm matches. Not every row has a clone size; where given, it reads once, few, many or a size class.

d_gene	v_gene	j_gene	abundance	CDR3aa
TRBD1	TRBV20-1	TRBJ1-6	many	CSARREGQNNSPLHF
.	TRBV29-1	TRBJ2-7	many	CSVEGPGYEQYF
.	TRBV9	TRBJ1-1	.	CASKAGAGNTEAFF
TRBD2	TRBV6-8	TRBJ2-7	few	CASSRLAGGVPYEQYF
.	TRBV4-2	TRBJ2-1	few	CASSQAPSSYNEQFF
.	TRBV10-3	TRBJ2-5	.	CAISERGEETQYF
TRBD2	TRBV5-1	TRBJ2-1	many	CASSTSGDNEQFF
TRBD2	TRBV4-3	TRBJ2-3	.	CASSQDTTSGAEGDTQYF
.	TRBV7-9	TRBJ2-1	few	CASSLNVGPYNEQFF
.	TRBV28	TRBJ2-7	few	CASSFTGRQYF
.	TRBV12-3/TRBV12-4	TRBJ2-2	.	CASSFIGLAGRPGELFF
.	TRBV5-1	TRBJ1-2	.	CASSPRQVPPFVGINYGYTF
.	TRBV6-5	TRBJ1-5	.	CASSYTVGQPQHF
.	TRBV24-1	TRBJ2-3	many	CASFGTDTQYF
.	TRBV6-5	TRBJ2-6	few	CASSYSIPYSSGANVLTF
.	TRBV18	TRBJ2-6	.	CASSSSGSSGANVLTF
TRBD1	TRBV5-6	TRBJ1-1	many	CASSLFDRDDPEAFF
TRBD2	TRBV29-1	TRBJ2-7	many	CSVEGRDDRGGYEQYF
.	TRBV4-1	TRBJ2-7	.	CASSHPESYEQYF
TRBD1	TRBV7-3	TRBJ2-2	.	CASSPGTGYTGELFF